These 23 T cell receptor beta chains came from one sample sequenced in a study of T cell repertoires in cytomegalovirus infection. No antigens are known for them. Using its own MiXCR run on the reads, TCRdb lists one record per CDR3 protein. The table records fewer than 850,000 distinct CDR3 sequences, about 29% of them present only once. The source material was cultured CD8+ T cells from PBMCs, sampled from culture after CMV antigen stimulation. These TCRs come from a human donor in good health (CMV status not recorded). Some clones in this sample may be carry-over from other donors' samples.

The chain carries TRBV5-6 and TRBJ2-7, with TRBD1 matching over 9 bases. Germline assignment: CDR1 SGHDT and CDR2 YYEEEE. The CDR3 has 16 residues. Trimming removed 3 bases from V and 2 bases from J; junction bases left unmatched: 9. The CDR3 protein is CASSSDRDRDTYEQYV. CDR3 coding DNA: TGTGCCAGCAGCTCAGACCGGGACAGGGATACCTACGAGCAGTACGTC.

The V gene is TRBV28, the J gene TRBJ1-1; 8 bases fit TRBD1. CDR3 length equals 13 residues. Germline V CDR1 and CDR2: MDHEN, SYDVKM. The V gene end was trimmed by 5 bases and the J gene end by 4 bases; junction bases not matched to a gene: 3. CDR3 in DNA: TGTGCCAGCAGTATCAGGGGGCTCACTGAAGCTTTCTTT. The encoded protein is CASSIRGLTEAFF.

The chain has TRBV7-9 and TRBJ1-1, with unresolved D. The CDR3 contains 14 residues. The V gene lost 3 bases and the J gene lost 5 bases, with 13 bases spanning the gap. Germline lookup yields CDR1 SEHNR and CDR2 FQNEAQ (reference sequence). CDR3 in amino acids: CASSFNNLATEAFF. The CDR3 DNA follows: TGTGCCAGCAGCTTTAACAACCTGGCAACTGAAGCTTTCTTT. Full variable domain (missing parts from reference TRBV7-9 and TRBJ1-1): DTGVSQNPRHKITKRGQNVTFRCDPISEHNRLYWYRQTLGQGPEFLTYFQNEAQLEKSRLLSDRFSAERPKGSFSTLEIQRTEQGDSAMYLCASSFNNLATEAFFGQGTRLTVV.

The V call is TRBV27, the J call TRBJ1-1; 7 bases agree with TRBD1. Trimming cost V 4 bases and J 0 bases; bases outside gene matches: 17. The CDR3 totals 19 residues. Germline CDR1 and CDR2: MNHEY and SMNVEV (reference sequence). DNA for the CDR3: TGTGCCAGCAGTTCGGACAGGTCCAGAAAAATGGGTATGAACACTGAAGCTTTCTTT. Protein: CASSSDRSRKMGMNTEAFF.

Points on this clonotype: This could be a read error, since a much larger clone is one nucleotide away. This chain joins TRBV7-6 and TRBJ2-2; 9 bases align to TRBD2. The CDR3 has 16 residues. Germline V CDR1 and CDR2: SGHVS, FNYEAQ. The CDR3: CASILVAGGRTGELFF. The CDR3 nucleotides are TGTGCCAGCATCTTAGTGGCGGGGGGGCGAACCGGGGAGCTGTTTTTT.

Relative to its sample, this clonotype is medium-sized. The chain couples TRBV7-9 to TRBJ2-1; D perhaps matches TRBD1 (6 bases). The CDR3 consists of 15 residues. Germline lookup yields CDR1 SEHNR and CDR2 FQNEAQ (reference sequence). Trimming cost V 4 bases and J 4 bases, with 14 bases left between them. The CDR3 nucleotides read TGTGCCAGCAGCTCGATCAGGGGCTCATACAATGAGCAGTTCTTC. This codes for CASSSIRGSYNEQFF.

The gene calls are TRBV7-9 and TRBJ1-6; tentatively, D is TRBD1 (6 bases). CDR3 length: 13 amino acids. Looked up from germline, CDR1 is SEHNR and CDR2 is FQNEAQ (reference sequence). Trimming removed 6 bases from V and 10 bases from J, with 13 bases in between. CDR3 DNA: TGTGCCAGCAGTTCACAGGGTAGATCACCCCTCCACTTT. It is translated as CASSSQGRSPLHF.

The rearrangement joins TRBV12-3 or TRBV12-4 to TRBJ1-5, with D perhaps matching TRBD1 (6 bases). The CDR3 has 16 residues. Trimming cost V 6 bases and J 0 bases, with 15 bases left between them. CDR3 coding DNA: TGTGCCAGCAGCTTCACAGGGTTAAGTAGCAATCAGCCCCAGCATTTT. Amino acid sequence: CASSFTGLSSNQPQHF.

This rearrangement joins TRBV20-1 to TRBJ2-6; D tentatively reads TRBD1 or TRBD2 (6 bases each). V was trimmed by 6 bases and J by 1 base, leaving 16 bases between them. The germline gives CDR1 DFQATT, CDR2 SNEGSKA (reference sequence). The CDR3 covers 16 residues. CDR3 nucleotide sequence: TGCAGTGCCTGGAAGGGGGGCAATTCTGGGGCCAACGTCCTGACTTTC. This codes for CSAWKGGNSGANVLTF.

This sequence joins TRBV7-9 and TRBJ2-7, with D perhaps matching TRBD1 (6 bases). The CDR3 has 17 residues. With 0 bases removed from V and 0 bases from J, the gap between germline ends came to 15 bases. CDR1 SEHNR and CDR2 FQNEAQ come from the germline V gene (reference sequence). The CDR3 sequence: CASSLAFGQRDSYEQYV. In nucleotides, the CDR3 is TGTGCCAGCAGCTTAGCGTTCGGACAGCGAGACTCCTACGAGCAGTACGTC.

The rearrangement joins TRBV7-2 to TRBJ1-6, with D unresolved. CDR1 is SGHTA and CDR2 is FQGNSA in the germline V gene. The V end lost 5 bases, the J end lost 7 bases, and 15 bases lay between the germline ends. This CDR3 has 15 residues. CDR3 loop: CASSPRASRNSPLHF. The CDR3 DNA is TGTGCCAGCAGCCCGCGGGCCTCTAGGAATTCACCCCTCCACTTT.

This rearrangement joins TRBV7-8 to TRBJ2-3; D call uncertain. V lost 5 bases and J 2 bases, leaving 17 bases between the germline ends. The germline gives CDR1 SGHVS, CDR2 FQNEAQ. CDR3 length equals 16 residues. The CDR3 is CASSPGHGLFTDTQYF. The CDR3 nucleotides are TGTGCCAGCAGCCCCGGCCATGGGCTTTTCACAGATACGCAGTATTTT.

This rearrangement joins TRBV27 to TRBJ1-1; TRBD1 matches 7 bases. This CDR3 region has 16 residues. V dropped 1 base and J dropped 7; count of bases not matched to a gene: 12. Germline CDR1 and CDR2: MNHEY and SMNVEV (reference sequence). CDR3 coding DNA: TGTGCCAGCAGTTTATGGTTGACAGGGCCTACTAATGAAGCTTTCTTT. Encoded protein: CASSLWLTGPTNEAFF.

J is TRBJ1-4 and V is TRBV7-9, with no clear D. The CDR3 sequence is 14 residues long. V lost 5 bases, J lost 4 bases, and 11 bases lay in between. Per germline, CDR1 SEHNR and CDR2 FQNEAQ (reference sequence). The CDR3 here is CASSEDGFNEKLFF. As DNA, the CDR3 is TGTGCCAGCAGCGAGGACGGCTTTAATGAAAAACTGTTTTTT.

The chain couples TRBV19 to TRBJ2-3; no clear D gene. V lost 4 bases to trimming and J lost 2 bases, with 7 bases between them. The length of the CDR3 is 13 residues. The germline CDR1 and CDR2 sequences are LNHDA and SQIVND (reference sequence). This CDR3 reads CASSTQDTDTQYF. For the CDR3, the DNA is TGTGCCAGTAGTACCCAGGACACAGATACGCAGTATTTT. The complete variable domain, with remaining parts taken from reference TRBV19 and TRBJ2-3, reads DGGITQSPKYLFRKEGQNVTLSCEQNLNHDAMYWYRQDPGQGLRLIYYSQIVNDFQKGDIAEGYSVSREKKESFPLTVTSAQKNPTAFYLCASSTQDTDTQYFGPGTRLTVL.

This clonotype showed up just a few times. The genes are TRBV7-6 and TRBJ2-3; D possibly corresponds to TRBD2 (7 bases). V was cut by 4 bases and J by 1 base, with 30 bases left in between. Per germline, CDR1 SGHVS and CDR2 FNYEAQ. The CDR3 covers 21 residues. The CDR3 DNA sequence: TGTGCCAGCAGCTACCCCCGCCAGGGGCGAACTAGCGCTGGGGGCACAGATACGCAGTATTTT. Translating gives CASSYPRQGRTSAGGTDTQYF.

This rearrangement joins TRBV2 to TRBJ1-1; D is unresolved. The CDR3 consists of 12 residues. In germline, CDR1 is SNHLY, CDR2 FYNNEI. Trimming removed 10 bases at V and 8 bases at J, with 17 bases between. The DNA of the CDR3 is TGTGCCACCATTCGTACCCCTGGAGAAGCTTTCTTT. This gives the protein CATIRTPGEAFF.

The CDR3 sequence: CASSEGGGDNEQFF. CDR3 coding DNA: TGTGCCAGTAGTGAAGGCGGGGGGGACAATGAGCAGTTCTTC. The gene calls are TRBV19 and TRBJ2-1, with 9 nucleotides matching TRBD2. The CDR3 runs to 14 residues. CDR1 is LNHDA, CDR2 SQIVND, per germline (reference sequence). V gave up 5 bases and J gave up 5 bases; unmatched junction bases: 4.

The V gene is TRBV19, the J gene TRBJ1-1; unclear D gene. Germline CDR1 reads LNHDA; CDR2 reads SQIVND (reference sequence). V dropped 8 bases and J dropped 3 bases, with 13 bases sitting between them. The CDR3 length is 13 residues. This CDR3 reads CASGLGSYTEAFF. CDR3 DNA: TGTGCCAGTGGCCTGGGATCTTACACTGAAGCTTTCTTT.

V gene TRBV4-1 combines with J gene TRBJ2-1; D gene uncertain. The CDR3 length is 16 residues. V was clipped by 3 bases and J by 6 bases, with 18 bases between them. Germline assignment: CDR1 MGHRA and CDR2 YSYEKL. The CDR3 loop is CASSHARAEAGNEQFF. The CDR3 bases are TGCGCCAGCAGCCACGCTAGGGCCGAGGCCGGCAATGAGCAGTTCTTC.

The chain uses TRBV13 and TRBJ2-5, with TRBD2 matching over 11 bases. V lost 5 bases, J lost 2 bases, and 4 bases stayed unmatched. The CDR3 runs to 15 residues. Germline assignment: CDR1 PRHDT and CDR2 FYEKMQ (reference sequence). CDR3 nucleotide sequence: TGTGCCAGCAGCCGACTAGCGGGGAATCAAGAGACCCAGTACTTC. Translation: CASSRLAGNQETQYF.

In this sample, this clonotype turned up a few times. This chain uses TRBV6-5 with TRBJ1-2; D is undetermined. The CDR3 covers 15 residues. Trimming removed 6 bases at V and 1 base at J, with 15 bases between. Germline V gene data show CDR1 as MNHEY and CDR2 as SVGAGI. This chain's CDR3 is CASREATTFNYGYTF. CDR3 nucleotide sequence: TGTGCCAGCAGGGAGGCAACTACTTTTAACTATGGCTACACCTTC.

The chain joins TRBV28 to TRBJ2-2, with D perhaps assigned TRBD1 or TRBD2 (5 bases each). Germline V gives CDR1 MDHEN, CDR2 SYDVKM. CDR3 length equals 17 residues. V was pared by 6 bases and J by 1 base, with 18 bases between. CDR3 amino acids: CASSTAPGPMNTGELFF. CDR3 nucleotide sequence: TGTGCCAGCAGCACCGCCCCGGGACCAATGAACACCGGGGAGCTGTTTTTT.